This T cell receptor (beta chain) was recorded in a study of blood T cell repertoires in COVID-19. Study background: Samples taken during acute and convalescent COVID-19 were collected in the United States, Italy and Spain. Sources were T cells, B-cell-depleted T cells, or PBMCs; the material itself was cDNA or gDNA.

Authors' methods: Estimated nucleated cell counts came from reference gene primer amplification. Assay: immunoSEQ multiplex PCR; the TCRdb copy retains only in-frame clones and omits some. V and J calls and clone size come straight from that table; D and trimming were deduced from the DNA. The data show 100,000 to 150,000 clones, approximately 87% seen once. Germline CDR1 is SGHNT and CDR2 is YYREEE (reference sequence). The ends lost 6 bases at V and 8 bases at J; junction bases unmatched: 8. This CDR3 comprises 13 residues. This sequence was found in a man aged 45-65 years with active COVID-19. Sequences were obtained from peripheral blood. This sequence joins TRBV5-4 and TRBJ1-2; 9 bases fit TRBD1. This chain's CDR3 is CASTLGQGGGYTF. CDR3 bases: TGTGCCAGCACCCTGGGACAGGGTGGGGGCTACACCTTC.